Below, 30 T cell receptor beta chains from the same sample are listed, as sequenced in a study of control samples from healthy donors and cancer patients. Some clones are missing from TCRdb's copy, which holds only in-frame ones; the method was immunoSEQ multiplex PCR. This repertoire shows about 140,000 clones, 91% found once; its top ten account for more than 6.5%. Sequencing input: blood. The receptors originated from a man aged 18 to 29 in good health.

CDR3 residues: CASSPTAVPKVEQYF. CDR3 nucleotides: TGTGCCAGCAGCCCGACAGCCGTTCCCAAGGTCGAGCAGTACTTC. The chain combines TRBV7-6 with TRBJ2-7; D may be TRBD1 (5 bases). The germline V and J ends were trimmed by 5 bases and 6 bases, with 20 bases remaining between them. This CDR3 is 15 amino acids long. CDR1 SGHVS and CDR2 FNYEAQ come from the germline V gene.

The rearrangement joins TRBV6-2 or TRBV6-3 to TRBJ1-5, with 8 bases matching TRBD1. The germline V gene encodes CDR1 MNHEY and CDR2 SVGEGT. The CDR3 is made up of 19 amino acids. The V segment lost 6 bases and the J segment 4 bases; nucleotides outside the gene matches: 20. The CDR3 DNA reads TGTGCCAGCAGCCAACTCTACCTGCCGGGACAGGACTTGAATCAGCCCCAGCATTTT. Translating gives CASSQLYLPGQDLNQPQHF.

This clone was seen a few times. The V gene is TRBV14, the J gene TRBJ2-7; D gene uncertain. The CDR3 sequence is 11 residues long. From germline, CDR1 is SGHDN and CDR2 FVKESK. V was clipped by 1 base and J by 6 bases, with 4 bases between them. CDR3 protein: CASSQGSEQYF. In DNA, the CDR3 is TGTGCCAGCAGCCAAGGGAGCGAGCAGTACTTC.

This chain links TRBV5-4 with TRBJ2-3; 13 bases map to TRBD2. Per germline, CDR1 SGHNT and CDR2 YYREEE (reference sequence). There are 17 residues in the CDR3. V lost 3 bases and J lost 3; bases outside the gene matches: 7. As DNA, the CDR3 is TGTGCCAGCAGCTGGAAGACTAGCGGGGGGTCGACAGATACGCAGTATTTT. Its protein product is CASSWKTSGGSTDTQYF.

The V and J genes are TRBV7-2 and TRBJ2-3, with TRBD1 identical over 10 bases. The CDR3 extends over 17 amino acids. Trimming at V came to 1 base and at J to 0 bases, leaving 4 bases not matched to a gene. Germline V gene sequence: CDR1 SGHTA, CDR2 FQGNSA. CDR3 in amino acids: CASSLGRDRGSTDTQYF. The CDR3, as DNA: TGTGCCAGCAGCTTAGGCCGGGACAGGGGAAGCACAGATACGCAGTATTTT.

This clone occurred once. This chain uses TRBV11-2 with TRBJ2-7; D might be TRBD2 (6 bases). The germline CDR1 and CDR2 sequences are SGHAT and FQNNGV. V was pared by 3 bases and J by 2 bases, with 11 bases between. The CDR3 consists of 14 residues. CDR3 sequence: CASSFFGGTYEQYF. The CDR3 bases are TGTGCCAGCAGCTTTTTCGGAGGGACCTACGAGCAGTACTTC.

The V gene is TRBV27, the J gene TRBJ1-6, with D perhaps matching TRBD1 (5 bases). This CDR3 has 14 amino acids. CDR1 and CDR2 (germline): MNHEY, SMNVEV (reference sequence). V dropped 6 bases and J dropped 11 bases, with 17 bases sitting between them. This chain's CDR3 is CASSPGTGRAPLHF. CDR3 in DNA: TGTGCCAGCAGCCCCGGGACGGGAAGGGCACCCCTCCACTTT.

V is TRBV29-1 and J is TRBJ2-2; D may correspond to TRBD1 or TRBD2 (5 bases each). CDR3 length: 12 amino acids. The ends were cut back, 4 bases at V and 5 bases at J, with 8 bases in the middle. Germline-derived CDR1 and CDR2 are SQVTM and ANQGSEA. The CDR3 DNA reads as TGCAGCGTTGGGGGGAATACCGGGGAGCTGTTTTTT. It translates to CSVGGNTGELFF.

The DNA for the CDR3 is TGTGCCAGCAGCGTAGGACAGGAACTCTACGAGCAGTACTTC. Its protein is CASSVGQELYEQYF. The chain combines TRBV9 with TRBJ2-7, with a possible D match to TRBD1 (6 bases). The CDR3 totals 14 residues. CDR1 is SGDLS and CDR2 is YYNGEE in the germline V gene. V was trimmed by 0 bases and J by 3 bases, leaving 10 bases between them.

The chain links TRBV19 to TRBJ1-5; D uncertain. The V and J ends lost 3 bases and 4 bases respectively, with 10 bases between them. CDR3 length: 14 amino acids. The germline V gene has CDR1 LNHDA and CDR2 SQIVND (reference sequence). The CDR3 DNA reads TGTGCCAGTAGTATGGGCAGGTATAATCAGCCCCAGCATTTT. It is translated as CASSMGRYNQPQHF.

In its sample, this clone was seen a few times. The rearrangement uses TRBV12-5 and TRBJ2-7, with D perhaps assigned TRBD1 or TRBD2 (6 bases each). CDR3 length: 16 amino acids. V shed 6 bases and J shed 4 bases, with 22 bases lying between them. Per germline, CDR1 LGHNT and CDR2 FRNRAP. The CDR3 is CASGPRGGTWEYEQYF. Here the CDR3 DNA reads TGTGCTAGTGGACCCCGAGGGGGGACTTGGGAATACGAGCAGTACTTC.

The chain recombines TRBV2 with TRBJ1-4; tentative D call: TRBD1 (5 bases). V was clipped by 4 bases and J by 0 bases, with 9 bases between them. The CDR3 sequence is 15 residues long. Looked up from germline, CDR1 is SNHLY and CDR2 is FYNNEI. The CDR3 DNA follows: TGTGCCAGCAGTGCCCCGACAGCAACTAATGAAAAACTGTTTTTT. Its translation: CASSAPTATNEKLFF.

The chain joins TRBV4-1 to TRBJ2-5; D gene unclear. Per germline, CDR1 MGHRA and CDR2 YSYEKL. V was pared by 0 bases and J by 2 bases, with 13 bases between. The CDR3 is 16 residues long. As DNA, the CDR3 is TGCGCCAGCAGCCAAGAGGCAAGCGAGTCACAAGAGACCCAGTACTTC. It translates to CASSQEASESQETQYF.

The rearrangement joins TRBV7-9 to TRBJ1-1; D may be TRBD1 (5 bases). This CDR3 has 12 residues. V was shortened by 4 bases and J by 5 bases, with 8 bases between the two germline ends. Germline assignment: CDR1 SEHNR and CDR2 FQNEAQ (reference sequence). Here the CDR3 reads CASSSRGTEAFF. The CDR3 DNA is TGTGCCAGCAGCTCTCGGGGGACTGAAGCTTTCTTT. The whole variable domain, filled in from reference TRBV7-9 and TRBJ1-1, reads DTGVSQNPRHKITKRGQNVTFRCDPISEHNRLYWYRQTLGQGPEFLTYFQNEAQLEKSRLLSDRFSAERPKGSFSTLEIQRTEQGDSAMYLCASSSRGTEAFFGQGTRLTVV.

This chain uses TRBV10-3 with TRBJ2-5; the D gene is possibly TRBD1 (6 bases). CDR3 length: 14 residues. V was trimmed by 3 bases and J by 5 bases, leaving 13 bases between them. Germline V gene data show CDR1 as ENHRY and CDR2 as SYGVKD. CDR3 in DNA: TGTGCCATCAGTGAACCGCAGGGGTCGGAGACCCAGTACTTC. As protein: CAISEPQGSETQYF.

This sequence joins TRBV14 and TRBJ2-3; D ambiguous. Germline-derived CDR1 and CDR2 are SGHDN and FVKESK. CDR3 length equals 14 residues. Between the trimmed V and J ends, which lost 7 bases and 3 bases, there was a span of 14 bases. The CDR3 coding sequence is TGTGCCAGCAAACCCTTGGGCTTGACAGATACGCAGTATTTT. It translates to CASKPLGLTDTQYF.

Turning to this clone: Other DNA sequences in this sample translate to the same CDR3. The chain employs TRBV18 and TRBJ1-1; the D gene is possibly TRBD1 (5 bases). CDR1 and CDR2 (germline): KGHSH, LQKENI. This CDR3 is 14 amino acids long. V was pared by 3 bases and J by 3 bases, with 11 bases between. The chain's CDR3 is CASSPGGGHTEAFF. CDR3 nucleotide sequence: TGTGCCAGCTCACCTGGGGGAGGGCACACTGAAGCTTTCTTT.

The chain has TRBV25-1 and TRBJ2-5, with 7 nucleotides matching TRBD1. There are 18 residues in the CDR3. V lost 3 bases, J lost 0 bases, and 13 bases stayed unmatched. Germline CDR1 and CDR2: MGHDK and SYGVNS. CDR3 coding DNA: TGTGCCAGCAGTGAGATCCAAAGAGGGGGCCCGTACCAAGAGACCCAGTACTTC. It codes for CASSEIQRGGPYQETQYF.

The V and J genes are TRBV19 and TRBJ1-2; 10 bases are a match to TRBD1. From germline, CDR1 is LNHDA and CDR2 SQIVND (reference sequence). Unmatched junction bases numbered 4, after V lost 5 bases and J lost 7 bases. The CDR3 is made up of 13 amino acids. The CDR3 reads CASSRQGASGYTF. DNA for the CDR3: TGTGCCAGTAGTCGACAGGGGGCTTCTGGCTACACCTTC. The full variable domain, in which reference TRBV19 and TRBJ1-2 provide the parts outside the CDR3, is DGGITQSPKYLFRKEGQNVTLSCEQNLNHDAMYWYRQDPGQGLRLIYYSQIVNDFQKGDIAEGYSVSREKKESFPLTVTSAQKNPTAFYLCASSRQGASGYTFGSGTRLTVV.

This chain connects TRBV2 to TRBJ1-6; 11 bases align to TRBD1. CDR1 and CDR2 from the germline V gene are SNHLY and FYNNEI. The CDR3 has 15 amino acids. The V gene end was trimmed by 7 bases and the J gene end by 5 bases; junction bases not matched to a gene: 4. The CDR3 reads CASMGTGGNNSPLHF. Written as DNA, the CDR3 is TGTGCCAGCATGGGGACAGGGGGAAATAATTCACCCCTCCACTTT.

The rearrangement joins TRBV5-1 to TRBJ1-2, with TRBD1 as a possible D gene (6 bases). CDR3 length: 15 residues. Germline lookup yields CDR1 SGHRS and CDR2 YFSETQ. The V and J ends lost 2 bases and 6 bases respectively, with 17 bases between them. The CDR3 nucleotides read TGCGCCAGCAGCTTAACTGGAGGGGGAGGTGATGGCTACACCTTC. Protein product: CASSLTGGGGDGYTF.

V usage is TRBV28 and J usage is TRBJ2-7; no definite D call. CDR3 size: 14 residues. Germline loops: CDR1 MDHEN, CDR2 SYDVKM. The V and J ends lost 0 bases and 3 bases respectively, with 9 bases between them. CDR3 sequence (DNA): TGTGCCAGCAGTTTATGGCGCAGTCTCTACGAGCAGTACTTC. Residues: CASSLWRSLYEQYF.

The chain has TRBV11-2 and TRBJ1-5, with 11 bases that match TRBD1. Per the germline V gene, CDR1 is SGHAT and CDR2 is FQNNGV. V lost 5 bases and J lost 1; bases outside the gene matches: 4. The CDR3 contains 16 residues. DNA of the CDR3: TGTGCCAGCAGCCAAGGGGACAGGGGGAGCAATCAGCCCCAGCATTTT. Amino acids: CASSQGDRGSNQPQHF. Full variable domain (remainder filled in from reference TRBV11-2 and TRBJ1-5): EAGVAQSPRYKIIEKRQSVAFWCNPISGHATLYWYQQILGQGPKLLIQFQNNGVVDDSQLPKDRFSAERLKGVDSTLKIQPAKLEDSAVYLCASSQGDRGSNQPQHFGDGTRLSIL.

This rearrangement joins TRBV27 to TRBJ2-7, with TRBD1 matching over 8 bases. After removal of 5 bases from V and 5 bases from J, the junction contained 8 bases not matched to a gene. Germline assignment: CDR1 MNHEY and CDR2 SMNVEV (reference sequence). This CDR3 is built from 14 residues. The CDR3 DNA reads as TGTGCCAGCAGTCCGCGACAGGGGAAAGACGAGCAGTACTTC. It yields the protein CASSPRQGKDEQYF.

V usage is TRBV7-2 and J usage is TRBJ1-5; a weak D match, TRBD1 (6 bases). The CDR3 sequence is 16 residues long. CDR1 and CDR2 from the germline V gene are SGHTA and FQGNSA. V shed 1 base and J shed 2 bases, with 12 bases lying between them. As DNA, the CDR3 is TGTGCCAGCAGCTTAGGTGAGGGGGGACGCAATCAGCCCCAGCATTTT. Its translation is CASSLGEGGRNQPQHF.

The chain couples TRBV3-1 (or the pseudogene TRBV3-2) to TRBJ2-3; D may be TRBD1 (7 bases). V lost 1 base and J 4 bases, leaving 18 bases between the germline ends. Germline CDR1 is LGHDT and CDR2 is YNNKEL (reference sequence). The CDR3 spans 17 residues. In DNA, the CDR3 is TGTGCCAGCAGCCAAGTGGGGGGAAGGGGGCAGGCAGATACGCAGTATTTT. This encodes CASSQVGGRGQADTQYF.

This clone was seen a single time. The chain couples TRBV6-4 to TRBJ2-2; tentatively, D is TRBD1 or TRBD2 (5 bases each). From germline, CDR1 is MRHNA and CDR2 SNTAGT. V was trimmed by 3 bases and J by 6 bases, leaving 14 bases between them. The CDR3 totals 15 residues. The CDR3, as DNA: TGTGCCAGCAGTGAGAGGGGCGGTGAGGCCGGGGAGCTGTTTTTT. This sequence encodes CASSERGGEAGELFF.

V gene TRBV5-1 combines with J gene TRBJ2-7; 7 bases fit TRBD1. The V gene's germline CDR1 is SGHRS and CDR2 YFSETQ. There are 13 residues in the CDR3. The trim removed 6 bases at V and 4 bases at J, leaving 7 bases unmatched. In DNA form, the CDR3 reads TGCGCCAGCACCGGGACAGACGATTACGAGCAGTACTTC. Residues: CASTGTDDYEQYF.

The chain carries TRBV29-1 and TRBJ2-7; 12 positions agree with TRBD1. The CDR3 has 14 amino acids. V lost 7 bases and J lost 4; bases outside the gene matches: 8. CDR1 is SQVTM, CDR2 ANQGSEA, per germline. CDR3 sequence: CSGRGTGGGYEQYF. CDR3 nucleotides: TGCAGCGGCCGGGGGACAGGGGGCGGGTACGAGCAGTACTTC.

The chain combines TRBV5-1 with TRBJ1-1, with D possibly TRBD1 on 5 matching bases. V was trimmed by 4 bases and J by 4 bases, leaving 17 bases between them. Germline V gene sequence: CDR1 SGHRS, CDR2 YFSETQ. The CDR3 consists of 15 residues. In DNA, the CDR3 is TGCGCCAGCAGCGATGGTTTCAGGGAGAGCACTGAAGCTTTCTTT. Translated: CASSDGFRESTEAFF.